One T cell receptor (beta chain) is described in this entry. This sample was included in a study of blood T cell repertoires in COVID-19. Trimming took 1 base from V and 3 from J, leaving 13 bases between them. The CDR3 sequence is 16 residues long. Germline V gives CDR1 MDHEN, CDR2 SYDVKM. Original analysis: How many nucleated cells were present was estimated from reference gene primer amplification. Method: immunoSEQ multiplex PCR; TCRdb's copy keeps in-frame clones and lacks some. V and J calls and clone size come straight from that table; D and trimming were deduced from the DNA. The table has some 94,000 clones, 72% seen once.

This TCR derives from an older woman in a cohort sampled during active or convalescent COVID-19. The chain employs TRBV28 and TRBJ1-3; TRBD1 is a possible D gene (5 bases). The sequencing input was peripheral blood. The CDR3 DNA is TGTGCCAGCAGTTTATCGGTCGGGGGGGGTGGAAACACCATATATTTT. Its translation: CASSLSVGGGGNTIYF. Drawing the rest from reference TRBV28 and TRBJ1-3, the complete variable domain is DVKVTQSSRYLVKRTGEKVFLECVQDMDHENMFWYRQDPGLGLRLIYFSYDVKMKEKGDIPEGYSVSREKKERFSLILESASTNQTSMYLCASSLSVGGGGNTIYFGEGSWLTVV.